This TCR beta chain appears in the sequencing data of a study of cytomegalovirus exposure and HLA in healthy donors (dated by TCRdb to 2017 to 2019). Broadly, across the study: In an earlier analysis of about 560 of the donors, 250 to 300 Gb of sequence data and 117 million unique TCR beta sequences from roughly 200 million T cells were reported. Around 320 gigabases of sequencing data and tens of millions of unique TCR sequences were included in an early release covering 550 to 800 HLA-typed donors. Of the approximately 400 genotyped donors, about 80% fell in the genetic ancestry cluster associated with self-reported Caucasian donors. The study was designed to test whether signatures of past pathogen exposure could be identified by cataloging public T cell receptors. The study used immunosequencing to profile the T cell repertoires of approximately 690 subjects and linked those repertoires to cytomegalovirus serostatus. Along with the approximately 670-subject first cohort, a separate validation cohort of over a hundred different subjects was used. To predict cytomegalovirus infection status, the study brought together high-throughput TCR immunosequencing, statistical association of individual TCRs with disease status, and machine learning. To study patterns of TCR occurrence, a later analysis re-analyzed previously published TCR beta repertoires from more than 550 donors and added high-resolution HLA genotyping. Rather than using new phenotypic data, the later analysis identified candidate immune exposures from TCR beta sequences and from how often those sequences occurred across donors. In an earlier analysis of 550 to 700 of the donors, high-throughput TCR beta sequencing was used to judge whether each TCR beta V gene segment behaved as functional or pseudogenic. Donor age, sex, ethnicity and CMV serostatus were collected together with the repertoire data. Genome-wide SNP genotypes for about three fifths of the roughly 700 donors were used in a later genetic analysis, which treated that subset as a discovery cohort. All discovery cohort repertoires had been generated using a single sequencing platform. Class I and class II HLA loci were covered by the typing at four-digit resolution. Typing coverage varied by locus: roughly 629-640 donors for A, B, C, DRB1 and DQB1; approximately 500 for DQA1; more than 600 for DPA1; more than 450 for DPB1. About 5 DR-DQ haplotypes were handled as single units for association and clustering, since linkage in the cohort was strong. Among some 410 genotyped donors of the cohort, an average of approximately 230,000 unique TCR beta nucleotide sequences were sequenced per donor, roughly 18% of them non-productive.

As to this clone: No cognate antigen has been identified for it. Base-call qualities are not available, and no considerably larger clone is one nucleotide away.

Library preparation used the immunoSEQ multiplex PCR assay. For the multiplex PCR, a mixture combining 60 forward primers for TCR Vbeta segments and 13 reverse primers for TCR Jbeta segments was used. A multiplex PCR assay on genomic DNA amplified the CDR3 region of rearranged TCR beta genes. On the Illumina HiSeq System, the amplified TCR beta libraries were sequenced as 87-base-pair reads. In the paper's pipeline: In a later analysis, around 80 million unique TCR beta chains were counted across the 690 or so repertoires, and roughly 11 million of these chains were shared by at least two donors. Raw reads were error-corrected and collapsed into unique sequences by a nearest-neighbor algorithm in which closely related sequences were merged to remove PCR and sequencing errors. To assign V, D and J gene segments, CDR3 sequences were aligned to IMGT reference sequences. For a sequence to be retained, a match of at least six nucleotides was required to both a V gene segment and a J gene segment. A rearrangement was called productive if the CDR3 had no stop codons and remained in frame with V and J, and every other rearrangement was called non-productive. CDR3 was defined by IMGT convention, running from the second conserved V-encoded cysteine to the conserved J-encoded phenylalanine. In an earlier analysis of just under 600 of the donors, sequences lacking an unambiguous match to a single V gene segment were excluded. In an earlier analysis of approximately 500 of the donors, a V segment was called functional when productive rearrangements were above 56.7%, and segregating when the standard deviation between donors exceeded 5%. A statistical classification framework was developed to diagnose cytomegalovirus status using the catalog of TCR beta chain sequences. In a later analysis, V and J genes were assigned by comparing TCR nucleotide sequences against IMGT/GENE-DB human TR gene sequences. In a later analysis, CDR3 sequences and most-parsimonious VDJ recombination scenarios were assigned using the TCRdist pipeline. In a later analysis, each TCR beta chain was defined by its CDR3 amino acid sequence together with its V-gene family, and reads lacking a unique V-gene family were excluded. To address suspected cross-contamination and a sequencing artifact, a later analysis removed under 600 highly shared, low-generation-probability nucleotide sequences. A later analysis calculated a clonal expansion index for each public chain from normalized within-repertoire ranks of inferred template counts. Generation probabilities in a later analysis came from a VDJ recombination model fitted to out-of-frame rearrangements, and those results were checked against IGoR. Hypergeometric tests were used in a later analysis to score TCR-TCR, TCR-HLA and TCR-CMV co-occurrence, with a repertoire-size bias correction applied to the TCR pairs. A later analysis estimated false discovery rates by permuting HLA or CMV assignments 20 times. In a later analysis, co-occurring TCRs were grouped using DBSCAN, and TCRdist sequence similarity was added for clustering within HLA-allele-positive subsets. Repertoires with fewer than 30,000 or more than 120,000 public chains, plus five repertoires with anomalous nucleotide sharing, were excluded from co-occurrence clustering. TCRdb re-hosts the immuneACCESS table, in-frame sequences only. Its copies lack some clones; in the studies checked, an unresolved V gene accounts for under half of them, and the cause for the rest is not known. V, J and clone size are those of that table, while D and trimming were read from the DNA. A total of about 230,000 clones appear in this sample, roughly 89% of them only once. The leading ten clones occupy roughly 0.99% of the sample.

Findings and caveats that apply to the study as a whole: Roughly uniform sequencing depth across donors was assumed in presence/absence analyses, although this assumption may not hold. Around 16 rarely observed V segments, including chromosome 9 orphons, were excluded from the earlier analysis of approximately 500 of the donors because counts were too low. In a later analysis, TCR association rates were found to vary across HLA loci, with the most associated TCRs seen for DRB1 alleles and the fewest for HLA-C alleles. In a later genetic analysis, fewer N-insertions in productive TCRs were reported among donors in an Asian-associated ancestry cluster than the roughly 700-donor mean. A later analysis found that HLA-associated TCR beta chains were more clonally expanded and had lower generation probabilities than equally common non-associated chains. Immune exposure information for the cohort was limited to CMV serostatus. A cluster of highly shared sequence variants was judged likely to be a technical artifact of the sequencing pipeline. A further reported finding was that TCR beta sequences accurately predicted the HLA-A and HLA-B alleles for most subjects in the first cohort. Linkage disequilibrium might explain the correlated functional status among segregating V segments, but an unknown experimental factor could not be excluded. The cohort was sequenced for TCR beta chains only, and without alpha or paired-chain data the features that could be detected were limited. Strong co-occurrence of HLA alleles, especially DR and DQ, made assigning TCR associations to individual alleles difficult. In a later analysis, several top co-occurrence clusters were reported to appear linked to parvovirus B19, influenza, CMV and Epstein-Barr virus. While some public TCRs were present in many individuals, most TCR sequences turned up only very rarely across donors. A few of the identified cytomegalovirus-associated TCR beta chains were confirmed in vitro to be specific for cytomegalovirus antigens. According to the authors, the approach could potentially be generalized to other disease states and immunological phenotypes. An association between a missense DCLRE1C variant and V-gene and J-gene trimming of TCR beta chains was found in a later genetic analysis and replicated in an independent cohort. A later analysis found that most CMV-associated TCR beta chains appeared HLA-restricted, with HLA associations seemingly driven largely by CMV exposure. Broadly in line with IMGT annotations, most TCR beta V segments showed up in productive rearrangements about 90% or about 30% of the time in an earlier analysis of some 590 of the donors. The classifier was reported to diagnose cytomegalovirus status with high specificity and sensitivity in both the original cohort and the validation cohort. Because the 87-base-pair reads could not distinguish some IMGT-functional V segments, including TRBV6-2 and TRBV6-3, those segments were excluded. Because some donors lacked HLA typing at each locus, the association tests relied only on the typed subset. In the study, about 150 TCR beta chains were listed as associated with cytomegalovirus. At a false discovery rate of 0.05, a later analysis linked about 16,000 TCR beta sequences to specific HLA alleles.

The cohort consisted of approximately 670 healthy bone marrow donors. All cohort members were sampled while nominally healthy, although unrecorded immune exposures were likely present. The donor tested CMV seronegative and was one of the 352 seronegative cohort members. A peripheral blood sample was collected from each donor, and TCR beta sequencing was performed on peripheral blood mononuclear cells. Genomic DNA was extracted from the blood cell samples with the Qiagen DNeasy Blood Extraction Kit. V was cut back by 1 base and J by 1 base, leaving a gap of 8 bases between them. The CDR3 covers 14 residues, taking in both the cysteine and the phenylalanine. Here the CDR3 DNA is all that survives: 42 bases in frame from base 1. Per the germline V gene, LGHNA is the CDR1 and YNFKEQ is the CDR2.

Recombination linked TRBV4-2 to TRBJ2-7, with the identity of the D gene unclear. Sequenced: PBMCs. The clonotype originates from a woman under 30 in good health and CMV-seronegative. The nucleotides read TGTGCCAGCAGCCAAGTCAGCGCGTCCTACGAGCAGTACTTC. Its product reads: CASSQVSASYEQYF.